Shown below are 31 T cell receptor beta chains from a single sample sequenced in a study of T-cell memory formation after mild COVID-19. Each CDR3 protein is one row after TCRdb ran MiXCR on the 5' RACE reads. The sample holds under 650,000 distinct CDR3 sequences, under 20% seen once. The sequenced sample consisted of PBMCs or a T cell subset sorted from them (not recorded which). Receptor source: an adult woman who had mild COVID-19 (a few samples of this study predate the infection). Cell type and time point are not known.

This chain links TRBV15 with TRBJ2-5, with 7 positions matching TRBD2. CDR3 size: 14 residues. V was pared by 2 bases and J by 3 bases, with 3 bases of the junction left unmatched. Germline CDR1 is LNHNV and CDR2 is YYDKDF (reference sequence). The CDR3 here is CATSRRAGEETQYF. CDR3 coding DNA: TGTGCCACCAGCAGAAGGGCGGGGGAAGAGACCCAGTACTTC.

Only a few counts were recorded for this clonotype. The V call is TRBV5-1, the J call TRBJ1-1; D ambiguous. The CDR3 has 15 residues. The germline V gene has CDR1 SGHRS and CDR2 YFSETQ. V lost 5 bases, J lost 3 bases, and 17 bases lay in between. In nucleotides, the CDR3 is TGCGCCAGCAGGGGGTCGGTAAGTCGAGACACTGAAGCTTTCTTT. Its protein product is CASRGSVSRDTEAFF.

V and J are TRBV15 and TRBJ2-1; D unclear. The CDR3 loop spans 11 amino acids. Between the trimmed V and J ends, which lost 0 bases and 10 bases, there was a span of 4 bases. Per germline, CDR1 LNHNV and CDR2 YYDKDF (reference sequence). CDR3 sequence reads: CATSREGEQFF. DNA of the CDR3: TGTGCCACCAGCAGAGAGGGGGAGCAGTTCTTC.

This clonotype was counted between two and nine times. This sequence joins TRBV23-1 and TRBJ1-1, with D uncertain. TRBV23-1 is classed as an ORF, of uncertain function. Trimming left V 9 bases short and J 0 bases short, with 23 bases between. The CDR3 length is 17 residues. The CDR3 nucleotides read TGCGCCAGTATAGCAGAGGGCCTCCCTTACATGAACACTGAAGCTTTCTTT. This gives the protein CASIAEGLPYMNTEAFF.

The chain has TRBV28 and TRBJ2-1; D remains ambiguous. The CDR3 covers 13 residues. Germline CDR1 is MDHEN and CDR2 is SYDVKM. V was pared by 2 bases and J by 4 bases, with 6 bases between. The CDR3 here is CASSLTKYNEQFF. For the CDR3, the DNA is TGTGCCAGCAGTTTAACCAAATACAATGAGCAGTTCTTC.

Only a few counts were recorded for this clonotype. J is TRBJ2-7 and V is TRBV14, with a weak D call TRBD2 (5 bases). CDR3 size: 13 residues. V was trimmed by 4 bases and J by 6 bases, leaving 13 bases between them. The germline gives CDR1 SGHDN, CDR2 FVKESK. CDR3 bases: TGTGCCAGCAGCCCGAGCGGCACGGGCGAGCAGTACTTC. Amino acids: CASSPSGTGEQYF.

The chain combines TRBV12-3 or TRBV12-4 with TRBJ2-5; TRBD2 matches 7 bases. The length of the CDR3 is 14 residues. The V segment lost 11 bases and the J segment 4 bases; nucleotides outside the gene matches: 13. The CDR3 loop reads CASSWGGVGETQYF. The CDR3 nucleotides read TGTGCCTCATCCTGGGGGGGGGTAGGAGAGACCCAGTACTTC.

This clonotype came up a few times. The rearrangement joins TRBV6-5 to TRBJ1-1; no firm D call. V was clipped by 2 bases and J by 5 bases, with 9 bases between them. Per germline, CDR1 MNHEY and CDR2 SVGAGI. This CDR3 is 13 amino acids long. The CDR3 is CASSYGVGTEAFF. DNA for the CDR3: TGTGCCAGCAGTTACGGGGTTGGGACTGAAGCTTTCTTT.

Only a few counts were recorded for this clonotype. The chain joins TRBV24-1 to TRBJ2-6, with D perhaps assigned TRBD1 or TRBD2 (5 bases each). This CDR3 comprises 15 residues. The V end lost 9 bases, the J end lost 2 bases, and 13 bases lay between the germline ends. The germline gives CDR1 KGHDR, CDR2 SFDVKD. CDR3 bases: TGTGCCACCTCGCAGGGAGTAGCTGGGGCCAACGTCCTGACTTTC. Its translation: CATSQGVAGANVLTF.

This chain connects TRBV29-1 to TRBJ2-1, with TRBD2 identical over 8 bases. The J segment lost 1 base and the V segment lost 4 bases, leaving 3 bases of the junction unmatched. The CDR3 contains 14 residues. Germline values: CDR1 SQVTM, CDR2 ANQGSEA. CDR3 sequence: CSVAGGESYNEQFF. The CDR3 coding sequence is TGCAGCGTTGCCGGGGGGGAGTCCTACAATGAGCAGTTCTTC.

This clonotype was observed a few times. J is TRBJ1-3 and V is TRBV11-2; TRBD1 might be the D (5 bases). Between the trimmed V and J ends, which lost 5 bases and 4 bases, there was a span of 24 bases. The V gene's germline CDR1 is SGHAT and CDR2 FQNNGV. This CDR3 is built from 18 residues. The CDR3 nucleotides are TGTGCCAGCAGCCTTCCTAGGAGGGGACGGATTGGCGGAAACACCATATATTTT. It translates to CASSLPRRGRIGGNTIYF.

This clonotype was seen a handful of times. The chain employs TRBV20-1 and TRBJ1-2; TRBD1 aligns across 8 bases. This CDR3 region has 14 residues. Germline V gives CDR1 DFQATT, CDR2 SNEGSKA (reference sequence). The CDR3 DNA follows: TGCAGGGGCAGGGGGCGAGTAGATAACTATGGCTACACCTTC. Its protein product is CRGRGRVDNYGYTF.

The CDR3: CSVGRTLEDTIYF. The CDR3 DNA follows: TGCAGCGTGGGCCGGACCCTAGAAGACACCATATATTTT. V is TRBV29-1 and J is TRBJ1-3, with D hard to call. Per germline, CDR1 SQVTM and CDR2 ANQGSEA. The CDR3 totals 13 residues. The V and J ends lost 6 bases and 8 bases respectively, with 17 bases between them.

This clonotype was seen a few times. The rearrangement joins TRBV12-3 or TRBV12-4 to TRBJ2-1; 9 nucleotides match TRBD2. The trim removed 1 base at V and 7 bases at J, leaving 5 bases unmatched. The CDR3 has 15 residues. CDR3 region: CASSLGGTSRNEQFF. CDR3 nucleotides: TGTGCCAGCAGTTTAGGAGGGACTAGCCGTAATGAGCAGTTCTTC.

This clonotype occurred a few times. The chain employs TRBV12-3 or TRBV12-4 and TRBJ1-3, with D perhaps TRBD1 (5 bases). Trimming left V 4 bases short and J 3 bases short, with 13 bases between. The CDR3 runs to 15 residues. The CDR3 DNA follows: TGTGCCAGCAGTTCACTCAGGGTAGATGGAAACACCATATATTTT. It translates to CASSSLRVDGNTIYF.

The rearrangement uses TRBV24-1 and TRBJ2-3, with D perhaps TRBD2 (6 bases). Germline V gene data show CDR1 as KGHDR and CDR2 as SFDVKD. V gave up 1 base and J gave up 5 bases, with 12 bases separating them. This CDR3 spans 15 amino acids. CDR3 DNA: TGTGCCACCAGTGATTTCGGAGGGAGTCAAGATACGCAGTATTTT. It yields the protein CATSDFGGSQDTQYF.

Remarks on this clonotype: A much more abundant neighbour one base away suggests this may be a read error. CDR3 residues: CAISEGIYEQYF. Written as DNA, the CDR3 is TGTGCCATCAGTGAGGGGATTTACGAGCAGTACTTC. The chain is built from TRBV10-3 and TRBJ2-7; D remains unclear. V was shortened by 2 bases and J by 4 bases, with 6 bases between the two germline ends. The CDR3 is 12 residues long. In germline, CDR1 is ENHRY, CDR2 SYGVKD.

This clonotype showed up just once. The V gene is TRBV3-1, the J gene TRBJ2-2, with a tentative D call TRBD2 (6 bases). The CDR3 contains 15 residues. Germline-derived CDR1 and CDR2 are LGHDT and YNNKEL (reference sequence). V lost 8 bases and J 3 bases, leaving 16 bases between the germline ends. The CDR3 DNA follows: TGTGCCAGCCCTTCAGGAGGGCACGACACCGGGGAGCTGTTTTTT. It yields the protein CASPSGGHDTGELFF.

The chain employs TRBV7-9 and TRBJ2-2, with a possible D match to TRBD2 (5 bases). Germline V gene sequence: CDR1 SEHNR, CDR2 FQNEAQ (reference sequence). V was cut by 2 bases and J by 3 bases, with 10 bases left in between. The CDR3 has 15 amino acids. CDR3 protein: CASSLRLADTGELFF. The CDR3 DNA sequence: TGTGCCAGCAGCTTAAGGCTAGCCGACACCGGGGAGCTGTTTTTT.

The chain employs TRBV6-5 and TRBJ2-3; D is perhaps TRBD2 (5 bases). This CDR3 contains 16 residues. V was shortened by 0 bases and J by 1 base, with 11 bases between the two germline ends. CDR1 is MNHEY and CDR2 is SVGAGI in the germline V gene. CDR3 protein: CASSYSTGVGTDTQYF. The DNA of the CDR3 is TGTGCCAGCAGTTACTCGACCGGGGTTGGCACAGATACGCAGTATTTT.

This clonotype was counted between two and nine times. This chain connects TRBV12-3 or TRBV12-4 to TRBJ1-3, with a possible D match to TRBD1 (5 bases). CDR3 size: 12 residues. Trimming took 8 bases from V and 2 from J, leaving 7 bases between them. The CDR3 nucleotides are TGTGCCAGCGGGGGGACTGGAAACACCATATATTTT. This gives the protein CASGGTGNTIYF.

The chain has TRBV15 and TRBJ2-7; D possibly corresponds to TRBD1 (6 bases). Germline assignment: CDR1 LNHNV and CDR2 YYDKDF (reference sequence). The CDR3 totals 17 residues. V dropped 5 bases and J dropped 7 bases, with 27 bases sitting between them. The CDR3 loop reads CATSGLGRQVSGPEQYF. The CDR3 DNA is TGTGCCACCAGCGGACTGGGGCGACAGGTCTCGGGACCGGAGCAGTACTTC.

This clonotype turned up a few times. The CDR3 coding sequence is TGTGCCAGCAGTTACGACGGGGGAAACTATGGCTACACCTTC. This gives the protein CASSYDGGNYGYTF. The chain has TRBV6-2 or TRBV6-3 and TRBJ1-2; possibly TRBD1 for D (5 bases). The CDR3 is made up of 14 amino acids. Germline assignment: CDR1 MNHEY and CDR2 SVGEGT. V was pared by 2 bases and J by 2 bases, with 9 bases between.

J is TRBJ2-1 and V is TRBV29-1; weak D call: TRBD2 (5 bases). Per the germline V gene, CDR1 is SQVTM and CDR2 is ANQGSEA. V was trimmed by 2 bases and J by 2 bases, leaving 7 bases between them. The CDR3 spans 13 residues. The CDR3 reads CSVESTTYNEQFF. CDR3 coding DNA: TGCAGCGTTGAATCGACTACCTACAATGAGCAGTTCTTC.

The V call is TRBV24-1, the J call TRBJ2-1, with 10 bases that match TRBD2. The CDR3 is made up of 17 amino acids. Germline loops: CDR1 KGHDR, CDR2 SFDVKD. Unmatched junction bases numbered 6, after V lost 2 bases and J lost 3 bases. This chain's CDR3 is CATSDSDSGRIYNEQFF. The DNA of the CDR3 is TGTGCCACCAGTGATTCCGATAGCGGGAGGATCTACAATGAGCAGTTCTTC.

This clonotype was seen only a few times. The chain combines TRBV5-1 with TRBJ2-1; perhaps TRBD2 as D (5 bases). Between the trimmed V and J ends, which lost 6 bases and 8 bases, there was a span of 15 bases. CDR1 and CDR2 (germline): SGHRS, YFSETQ. CDR3 length equals 13 residues. DNA for the CDR3: TGCGCCAGCACCCCCCTCACCGGGGATGAGCAGTTCTTC. Protein sequence: CASTPLTGDEQFF.

The genes are TRBV12-3 or TRBV12-4 and TRBJ1-1, with 7 bases lining up with TRBD1. The CDR3 is 14 residues long. V was pared by 5 bases and J by 0 bases, with 3 bases of the junction left unmatched. Written as DNA, the CDR3 is TGTGCCAGCAGTAATACAGGGGTGAACACTGAAGCTTTCTTT. This codes for CASSNTGVNTEAFF.

This clonotype was counted between two and nine times. J is TRBJ2-7 and V is TRBV6-5, with D possibly being TRBD1 (6 bases). Germline lookup yields CDR1 MNHEY and CDR2 SVGAGI. Trimming shortened V by 3 bases and J by 6 bases, and 15 bases separated the two germline ends. This CDR3 has 14 amino acids. The DNA for the CDR3 is TGTGCCAGCAGTTATTCAGGGGTCTTAAGCGAGCAGTACTTC. It encodes CASSYSGVLSEQYF.

This clonotype has more than one count but fewer than ten. The V and J genes are TRBV30 and TRBJ2-7; TRBD1 matches at 7 bases. The germline CDR1 and CDR2 sequences are GTSNPN and SVGIG (reference sequence). Trimming removed 1 base from V and 3 bases from J; junction bases left unmatched: 0. The CDR3 totals 12 residues. The CDR3 DNA sequence: TGTGCCTGGAGTGGACAGGGCTACGAGCAGTACTTC. It codes for CAWSGQGYEQYF.

This clonotype appeared a few times. The chain combines TRBV18 with TRBJ1-1, with D unclear. Per germline, CDR1 KGHSH and CDR2 LQKENI. The V end was cut by 6 bases, the J end by 7 bases, with 12 bases between. The CDR3 is made up of 12 amino acids. The CDR3 loop reads CASSKDGFEAFF. The DNA of the CDR3 is TGTGCCAGCTCTAAGGATGGTTTTGAAGCTTTCTTT. Combining the CDR3 with reference TRBV18 and TRBJ1-1 gives the whole variable domain NAGVMQNPRHLVRRRGQEARLRCSPMKGHSHVYWYRQLPEEGLKFMVYLQKENIIDESGMPKERFSAEFPKEGPSILRIQQVVRGDSAAYFCASSKDGFEAFFGQGTRLTVV.

The chain uses TRBV15 and TRBJ2-1; 7 nucleotides align to TRBD2. The CDR3 has 16 residues. Looked up from germline, CDR1 is LNHNV and CDR2 is YYDKDF (reference sequence). V was pared by 4 bases and J by 7 bases, with 13 bases of the junction left unmatched. In DNA, the CDR3 is TGTGCCACCAGCAATCCGGGGTACCCCGGGAGGAATGAGCAGTTCTTC. Translation: CATSNPGYPGRNEQFF.